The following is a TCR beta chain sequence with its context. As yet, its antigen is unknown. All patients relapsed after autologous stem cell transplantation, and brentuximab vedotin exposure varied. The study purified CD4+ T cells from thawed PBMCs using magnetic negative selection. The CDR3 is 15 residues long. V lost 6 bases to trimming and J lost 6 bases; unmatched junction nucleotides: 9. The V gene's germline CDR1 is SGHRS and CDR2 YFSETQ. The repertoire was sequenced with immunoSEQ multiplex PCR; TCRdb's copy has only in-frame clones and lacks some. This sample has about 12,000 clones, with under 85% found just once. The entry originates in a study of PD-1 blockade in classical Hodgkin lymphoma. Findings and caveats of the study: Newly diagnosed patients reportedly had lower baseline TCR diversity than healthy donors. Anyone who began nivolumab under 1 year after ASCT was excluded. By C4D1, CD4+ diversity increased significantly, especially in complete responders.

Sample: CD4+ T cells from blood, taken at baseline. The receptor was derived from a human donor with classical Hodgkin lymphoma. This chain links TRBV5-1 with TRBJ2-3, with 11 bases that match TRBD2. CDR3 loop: CASTLVAGGLDTQYF. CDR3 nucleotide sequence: TGCGCCAGCACCCTAGTAGCGGGGGGGCTCGATACGCAGTATTTT.